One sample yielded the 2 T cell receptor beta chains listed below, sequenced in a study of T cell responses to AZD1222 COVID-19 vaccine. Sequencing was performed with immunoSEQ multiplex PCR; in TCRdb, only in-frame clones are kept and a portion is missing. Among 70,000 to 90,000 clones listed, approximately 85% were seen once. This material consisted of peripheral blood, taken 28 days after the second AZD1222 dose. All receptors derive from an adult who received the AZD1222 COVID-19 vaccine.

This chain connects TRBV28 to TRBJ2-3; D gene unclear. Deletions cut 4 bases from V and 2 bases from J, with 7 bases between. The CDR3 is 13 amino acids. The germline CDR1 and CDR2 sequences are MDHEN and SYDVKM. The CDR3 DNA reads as TGTGCCAGCAGTTCTGGGGACACAGATACGCAGTATTTT. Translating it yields CASSSGDTDTQYF.

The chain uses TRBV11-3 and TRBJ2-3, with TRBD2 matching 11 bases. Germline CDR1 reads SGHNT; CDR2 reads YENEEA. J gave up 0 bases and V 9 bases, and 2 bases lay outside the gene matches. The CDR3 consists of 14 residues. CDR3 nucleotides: TGTGCCAGTGCTAGCGGGGGGAGCACAGATACGCAGTATTTT. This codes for CASASGGSTDTQYF.